These 17 T cell receptor beta chains were sequenced from one sample in a study of T cell responses to AZD1222 COVID-19 vaccine. Assay: immunoSEQ multiplex PCR; the TCRdb copy retains only in-frame clones and omits some. Here the sample spans around 160,000 clones, just over 90% being singletons. Material: peripheral blood, obtained on day 0 of MenACWY control vaccination. The receptors stem from an adult in good health.

The chain joins TRBV28 to TRBJ2-7, with D uncertain. Deletions cut 3 bases from V and 4 bases from J, with 13 bases between. Looked up from germline, CDR1 is MDHEN and CDR2 is SYDVKM. The CDR3 runs 14 residues. CDR3 amino acids: CASSLHGKHYEQYF. CDR3 nucleotide sequence: TGTGCCAGCAGTTTGCACGGAAAACATTACGAGCAGTACTTC.

The J gene is TRBJ2-5, the V gene TRBV18, with TRBD2 matching over 14 bases. V dropped 4 bases and J dropped 4; count of bases not matched to a gene: 5. CDR1 and CDR2 from the germline V gene are KGHSH and LQKENI. The CDR3 length is 16 residues. The CDR3 coding sequence is TGTGCCAGCTCACAACCCGGGACTAGCGGGAGAGAGACCCAGTACTTC. Translated: CASSQPGTSGRETQYF.

This chain connects TRBV24-1 to TRBJ1-5, with a possible D match to TRBD1 (5 bases). The CDR3 has 17 amino acids. Per germline, CDR1 KGHDR and CDR2 SFDVKD. V dropped 3 bases and J dropped 2 bases, with 16 bases sitting between them. The CDR3 DNA reads TGTGCCACCAGTGATGGGAGGCTCAGGGATGGCAATCAGCCCCAGCATTTT. This encodes CATSDGRLRDGNQPQHF.

The chain has TRBV7-8 and TRBJ2-1, with TRBD1 matching 10 bases. The CDR3 is 18 amino acids. Germline lookup yields CDR1 SGHVS and CDR2 FQNEAQ. Trimming at V came to 1 base and at J to 6 bases, leaving 12 bases not matched to a gene. The CDR3 DNA reads TGTGCCAGCAGCTTAGGAGTCGGGGACAGGGGTAGAGTCAATGAGCAGTTCTTC. Translating gives CASSLGVGDRGRVNEQFF.

J is TRBJ2-7 and V is TRBV6-5; no definite D call. Per the germline V gene, CDR1 is MNHEY and CDR2 is SVGAGI. The CDR3 extends over 16 amino acids. Trimming shortened V by 0 bases and J by 0 bases, and 12 bases separated the two germline ends. The CDR3 spells CASSYSIGYSSYEQYF. In DNA form, the CDR3 reads TGTGCCAGCAGTTACTCGATCGGATATAGCTCCTACGAGCAGTACTTC.

The chain couples TRBV29-1 to TRBJ1-1; 7 bases map to TRBD1. The CDR3 is 14 amino acids. Germline V gene lookup returns CDR1 SQVTM and CDR2 ANQGSEA. Unmatched junction bases numbered 2, after V lost 0 bases and J lost 1 base. The CDR3 DNA is TGCAGCGTTGAAGAAGGGGACAGGAACACTGAAGCTTTCTTT. Protein sequence: CSVEEGDRNTEAFF.

The V gene is TRBV27, the J gene TRBJ1-2; D is ambiguous. Trimming left V 4 bases short and J 4 bases short, with 16 bases between. The CDR3 spans 15 residues. The germline V gene has CDR1 MNHEY and CDR2 SMNVEV (reference sequence). For the CDR3, the DNA is TGTGCCAGCAGTTCCCCCCTGGGCGGGCTCTATGGCTACACCTTC. Residues: CASSSPLGGLYGYTF.

This sequence joins TRBV24-1 and TRBJ1-4; the D gene is possibly TRBD1 (5 bases). CDR3 length equals 13 residues. Per the germline V gene, CDR1 is KGHDR and CDR2 is SFDVKD. With 5 bases removed from V and 6 bases from J, the gap between germline ends came to 9 bases. The CDR3 loop is CATSVVGDEKLFF. CDR3 bases: TGTGCCACCAGTGTCGTGGGGGATGAAAAACTGTTTTTT.

The rearrangement joins TRBV7-2 to TRBJ1-1; D ambiguous. With 5 bases removed from V and 1 base from J, the gap between germline ends came to 11 bases. Germline lookup yields CDR1 SGHTA and CDR2 FQGNSA. The length of the CDR3 is 14 residues. The chain's CDR3 is CASSIFTGNTEAFF. The CDR3 region has the DNA TGTGCCAGCAGCATTTTCACGGGGAACACTGAAGCTTTCTTT.

This chain uses TRBV19 with TRBJ1-5; 9 positions match TRBD1. Trimming removed 5 bases from V and 6 bases from J; junction bases left unmatched: 8. Germline V CDR1 and CDR2: LNHDA, SQIVND (reference sequence). The CDR3 is 15 residues long. CDR3 in DNA: TGTGCCAGTAGTGGAAGGGACAGGGAAGGTCAGCCCCAGCATTTT. Its protein is CASSGRDREGQPQHF.

The chain couples TRBV28 to TRBJ2-7; 8 bases map to TRBD1. V shed 6 bases, J shed 3 bases, and the junction held 4 bases outside the gene matches. CDR3 length: 13 residues. CDR1 is MDHEN and CDR2 is SYDVKM in the germline V gene. This CDR3 is CASRTGALYEQYF. The DNA for the CDR3 is TGTGCCAGCAGGACAGGGGCCCTCTACGAGCAGTACTTC. Drawing the rest from reference TRBV28 and TRBJ2-7, the complete variable domain is DVKVTQSSRYLVKRTGEKVFLECVQDMDHENMFWYRQDPGLGLRLIYFSYDVKMKEKGDIPEGYSVSREKKERFSLILESASTNQTSMYLCASRTGALYEQYFGPGTRLTVT.

This sequence joins TRBV28 and TRBJ1-4; no clear D gene. Germline V gene sequence: CDR1 MDHEN, CDR2 SYDVKM. The CDR3 has 12 residues. V was pared by 1 base and J by 6 bases, with 3 bases between. CDR3 residues: CASSLSDEKLFF. The CDR3 nucleotides are TGTGCCAGCAGTTTATCCGATGAAAAACTGTTTTTT.

This chain connects TRBV4-1 to TRBJ2-7; TRBD2 might be the D (5 bases). Germline V gene sequence: CDR1 MGHRA, CDR2 YSYEKL. The CDR3 has 14 residues. The ends were cut back, 4 bases at V and 7 bases at J, with 17 bases in the middle. CDR3 nucleotides: TGCGCCAGCAGCCCCTCTACCTTCCGGGAAGAGCAGTACTTC. Amino acids: CASSPSTFREEQYF.

The rearrangement joins TRBV19 to TRBJ1-1, with TRBD1 as a possible D gene (5 bases). The CDR3 is 15 residues long. The V gene lost 7 bases and the J gene lost 8 bases, with 23 bases spanning the gap. Germline V CDR1 and CDR2: LNHDA, SQIVND (reference sequence). The CDR3 here is CASTPPGTPFSEAFF. The CDR3 DNA follows: TGTGCCAGTACCCCGCCGGGGACCCCCTTCTCCGAAGCTTTCTTT.

The chain carries TRBV28 and TRBJ1-5; D is unclear. V was trimmed by 6 bases and J by 4 bases, leaving 7 bases between them. The CDR3 contains 12 residues. Germline V gives CDR1 MDHEN, CDR2 SYDVKM. The CDR3 DNA reads as TGTGCCAGCAGGGGCGGGAATCAGCCCCAGCATTTT. Encoded protein: CASRGGNQPQHF.

J is TRBJ1-3 and V is TRBV12-3 or TRBV12-4; 7 nucleotides match TRBD1. J lost 1 base, V lost 6 bases, and 0 bases had no gene match. This CDR3 spans 13 amino acids. The CDR3 region has the DNA TGTGCCAGCAGGACAGGGTCTGGAAACACCATATATTTT. Translating gives CASRTGSGNTIYF.

The CDR3 here is CATSALNEQFF. The CDR3 nucleotides read TGTGCCACCAGTGCTCTCAATGAGCAGTTCTTC. The chain combines TRBV24-1 with TRBJ2-1; the D is unclear. This CDR3 is built from 11 residues. V lost 5 bases to trimming and J lost 6 bases, with 4 bases between them. Germline lookup yields CDR1 KGHDR and CDR2 SFDVKD.